The rows below give T cell receptor beta chains drawn from one sample of a study of blood T cells in healthy people across ages. TCRdb called the 5' RACE reads again in MiXCR, with one record for every CDR3 protein. The table records 850,000 to 1,300,000 distinct CDR3 sequences, around 45% of them present only once. Sequencing was carried out using blood. The receptor set was obtained from a woman aged 60-75 years in good health. The CDR3 runs from the conserved cysteine through the conserved F or W. The D gene is left open where the match is weak. For some rows the clone size is stated as once, few or many, or as a class when expanded; others skip it.

v_call,j_call,clone_size,d_call,cdr3_aa,cdr3_nt
TRBV10-3,TRBJ2-1,-,-,CAISESAPRAYNEQFF,TGTGCCATCAGTGAGTCGGCCCCCCGGGCCTACAATGAGCAGTTCTTC
TRBV20-1,TRBJ2-3,-,-,CGASWAASTDTQYF,TGCGGTGCTTCCTGGGCTGCTAGCACAGATACGCAGTATTTT
TRBV4-1,TRBJ2-3,-,-,CASSTRSGGTDTQYF,TGCGCCAGCAGCACCCGGTCGGGGGGCACAGATACGCAGTATTTT
TRBV20-1,TRBJ2-5,few,-,CSARGLAYVTQYF,TGCAGTGCTAGAGGTCTAGCTTACGTGACCCAGTACTTC
TRBV7-9,TRBJ2-7,-,TRBD1,CASSSDTRDRDPYEQYF,TGTGCCAGCAGCTCAGACACCCGGGACAGGGACCCCTACGAGCAGTACTTC
TRBV6-1,TRBJ2-5,few,TRBD1,CASRARGQALETQYF,TGTGCCAGCAGAGCGAGGGGGCAGGCTCTGGAGACCCAGTACTTC
TRBV6-1,TRBJ2-7,-,TRBD2,CASSPTSPGLAAYEQYF,TGTGCCAGCAGCCCAACCTCCCCGGGACTAGCGGCCTACGAGCAGTACTTC
TRBV12-3/TRBV12-4,TRBJ2-7,-,-,CASSLAIEQYF,TGTGCCAGCAGTTTAGCGATTGAGCAGTACTTC
TRBV27,TRBJ2-7,-,-,CASSSGARYLFYEQYF,TGTGCCAGCAGTTCGGGGGCAAGATACCTTTTCTACGAGCAGTACTTC
TRBV5-1,TRBJ2-7,-,TRBD1,CASGTGTGVYEQYF,TGCGCCAGCGGCACCGGGACAGGGGTCTACGAGCAGTACTTC
TRBV20-1,TRBJ1-1,-,-,CSAPEVAEAFF,TGCAGTGCTCCGGAGGTCGCTGAAGCTTTCTTT
TRBV6-1,TRBJ2-7,-,-,CASSEVVSLPYEQYF,TGTGCCAGCAGTGAAGTGGTCAGCCTTCCCTACGAGCAGTACTTC
TRBV20-1,TRBJ2-1,-,TRBD2,CSAILAGAPYEQFF,TGCAGTGCCATTCTAGCGGGAGCTCCCTATGAGCAGTTCTTC
TRBV20-1,TRBJ2-3,-,-,CSARLAVDYTDTQYF,TGCAGTGCTAGGTTAGCGGTCGACTACACAGATACGCAGTATTTT
TRBV27,TRBJ1-5,-,-,CASSFNGNQPQHF,TGTGCCAGCAGTTTTAATGGCAATCAGCCCCAGCATTTT
TRBV12-3/TRBV12-4,TRBJ2-1,-,TRBD2,CASSLDSGRAGDEQFF,TGTGCCAGCAGTTTGGATAGCGGGAGGGCCGGCGATGAGCAGTTCTTC
TRBV5-1,TRBJ1-1,-,-,CASSLGQAYLNTEAFF,TGCGCCAGCAGCTTGGGACAGGCCTATCTGAACACTGAAGCTTTCTTT
TRBV19,TRBJ2-7,-,-,CASSTSGVEQYF,TGTGCCAGTAGTACCTCAGGGGTCGAGCAGTACTTC
TRBV6-1,TRBJ2-4,-,-,CASSVPVLAKNIQYF,TGTGCCAGCAGTGTCCCGGTACTAGCCAAAAACATTCAGTACTTC
TRBV30,TRBJ1-4,-,TRBD1,CAWGTGAATNEKLFF,TGTGCCTGGGGGACAGGGGCCGCAACTAATGAAAAACTGTTTTTT
TRBV2,TRBJ1-2,-,TRBD1,CASSRGPHRGLDYGYTF,TGTGCCAGCAGTCGGGGGCCTCACAGGGGGCTCGACTATGGCTACACCTTC
TRBV27,TRBJ1-4,few,-,CASSVLQGRQKLFF,TGTGCCAGCAGTGTCTTGCAGGGCCGCCAAAAACTGTTTTTT
TRBV12-3/TRBV12-4,TRBJ2-1,many,TRBD2,CASSGQAGGSEKQFF,TGTGCCAGCAGTGGGCAAGCGGGAGGGTCTGAGAAGCAGTTCTTC
TRBV11-2,TRBJ2-1,-,TRBD2,CASSYGPLAGPFNEQFF,TGTGCCAGCAGCTACGGACCTTTAGCGGGCCCGTTCAATGAGCAGTTCTTC
TRBV15,TRBJ2-7,-,-,CATSRDLLVSSYNEQYF,TGTGCCACCAGCAGAGATTTGTTAGTAAGCTCCTACAATGAGCAGTACTTC
TRBV9,TRBJ1-1,few,TRBD1,CASSAGTGDFGTEAFF,TGTGCCAGCAGCGCTGGGACAGGGGATTTTGGCACTGAAGCTTTCTTT
TRBV29-1,TRBJ2-7,-,-,CSAVGQGTSGRAYERYF,-
TRBV5-1,TRBJ2-7,-,-,CASSLAQGSNEQYF,TGCGCCAGCAGCTTGGCCCAGGGGTCCAACGAGCAGTACTTC
TRBV7-8,TRBJ2-3,few,TRBD2,CASSLGPGLAGVGQYF,TGTGCCAGCAGCTTAGGGCCGGGACTAGCGGGAGTAGGGCAGTATTTT
TRBV28,TRBJ2-4,-,-,CASSSDGTGGDIQYF,TGTGCCAGCAGTTCCGACGGTACCGGTGGGGACATTCAGTACTTC
TRBV6-6,TRBJ1-1,-,TRBD1,CASRQGARIPEAFF,TGTGCCAGCAGACAGGGGGCGCGTATCCCTGAAGCTTTCTTT
TRBV11-2,TRBJ2-7,-,-,CASSVGLPAYEQYF,TGTGCCAGCAGCGTTGGACTTCCGGCGTACGAGCAGTACTTC
TRBV19,TRBJ1-5,-,TRBD1,CASSIGDRGGNQPQHF,TGTGCCAGTAGTATTGGGGACAGGGGTGGCAATCAGCCCCAGCATTTT
TRBV5-1,TRBJ1-5,-,-,CASSLETGLGQPQHF,TGCGCCAGCAGCTTGGAGACAGGCCTGGGGCAGCCCCAGCATTTT
TRBV27,TRBJ2-2,few,-,CASSFRPGELFF,TGTGCCAGCAGTTTCCGTCCCGGGGAGCTGTTTTTT
TRBV7-3,TRBJ1-2,-,TRBD1,CAPPPGQGEDGYTF,TGTGCCCCCCCCCCTGGACAGGGGGAGGACGGCTACACCTTC
TRBV10-2,TRBJ2-7,-,-,CASRKGQDDSYEQYF,TGCGCCAGCAGGAAGGGCCAGGACGACTCCTACGAGCAGTACTTC
TRBV7-2,TRBJ2-7,-,TRBD1,CASSSRHRGTGSSYEQYF,TGTGCCAGCAGCTCCCGCCATCGAGGGACAGGGAGCTCCTACGAGCAGTACTTC
TRBV6-5,TRBJ1-4,few,TRBD1,CASTGQGADEKLFF,TGTGCCAGCACAGGACAGGGGGCGGATGAAAAACTGTTTTTT
TRBV7-2,TRBJ2-1,few,-,CASSPSWERPSYNEQFF,TGTGCCAGCAGCCCCTCCTGGGAGCGCCCCTCCTACAATGAGCAGTTCTTC
TRBV11-2,TRBJ2-5,few,-,CASSSNRVETQYF,TGTGCCAGCAGCTCCAACCGGGTGGAGACCCAGTACTTC
TRBV3-1,TRBJ2-7,-,TRBD2,CAGSQLAGVNEQYF,TGTGCCGGCAGCCAACTAGCGGGAGTCAACGAGCAGTACTTC
TRBV6-1,TRBJ1-2,-,TRBD1,CASSLTGAFTYGYTF,TGTGCCAGCAGCCTGACAGGGGCCTTTACATATGGCTACACCTTC
TRBV7-2,TRBJ2-1,few,TRBD2,CASSSPRTSGRGEQFF,TGTGCCAGCAGCTCCCCCAGGACTAGCGGGAGGGGTGAGCAGTTCTTC
TRBV28,TRBJ2-7,few,-,CASSLGVGAYEQYF,TGTGCCAGCAGTTTAGGAGTGGGGGCCTACGAGCAGTACTTC
TRBV15,TRBJ2-1,few,TRBD2,CATSRDIAGVSYNEQFF,TGTGCCACCAGCAGAGACATAGCGGGAGTCTCCTACAATGAGCAGTTCTTC
TRBV7-6,TRBJ2-5,-,TRBD2,CASSLAGRGTYNEQYF,TGTGCCAGCAGCTTAGCGGGGAGGGGCACCTACAATGAGCAGTACTTC
TRBV20-1,TRBJ2-1,-,-,CSTTRGPNEQFF,TGCAGTACTACCCGGGGGCCCAATGAGCAGTTCTTC
TRBV7-2,TRBJ1-2,few,TRBD1,CASTRDRVSYGYTF,TGTGCCAGCACTCGGGACAGGGTCAGCTATGGCTACACCTTC
TRBV9,TRBJ2-2,many,-,CASSRDSYTGELFF,TGTGCCAGCAGCCGAGACTCTTACACCGGGGAGCTGTTTTTT
TRBV6-4,TRBJ2-1,-,TRBD1,CASSDSMRQGAYNEQFF,TGTGCCAGCAGTGACTCGATGCGACAGGGTGCCTACAATGAGCAGTTCTTC
TRBV20-1,TRBJ1-1,few,-,CSARWGNTDEAFF,TGCAGTGCTAGATGGGGGAATACTGATGAAGCTTTCTTT
TRBV3-1,TRBJ2-1,-,-,CASSQGLGLGNEQFF,TGTGCCAGCAGCCAAGGTCTGGGGCTGGGAAATGAGCAGTTCTTC
TRBV3-1,TRBJ2-2,-,-,CASSQSLHGSSTTGELFF,TGTGCCAGCAGCCAGAGCTTACACGGCTCTTCGACTACCGGGGAGCTGTTTTTT
TRBV4-1,TRBJ2-7,few,TRBD2,CASSPRTSGRIYEQYF,TGCGCCAGCAGCCCTAGGACTAGCGGGAGAATCTACGAGCAGTACTTC
TRBV15,TRBJ1-5,-,-,CATAGRGVQPQHF,TGTGCCACCGCTGGGCGGGGGGTCCAGCCCCAGCATTTT
TRBV14,TRBJ1-6,once,TRBD1,CASSRTGSGNSPLHF,TGTGCCAGCAGCCGGACAGGGTCGGGTAATTCACCCCTCCACTTT